This TCR beta chain was identified in a study of graft-versus-host responses after intestinal transplantation. With respect to this clone: Its matching antigen is unknown.

Profiling relied on immunoSEQ multiplex PCR, and the TCRdb table lists in-frame clones only, not all of them. The sample lists more than 95,000 clones; approximately 84% were seen once. Germline lookup yields CDR1 SGHRS and CDR2 YFSETQ. The CDR3 sequence is 15 residues long. The ends were cut back, 4 bases at V and 8 bases at J, with 19 bases in the middle. Specimen: unstimulated CD4+ T cells sorted from spleen or lymph node cells, collected before intestinal transplant. The V call is TRBV5-1, the J call TRBJ2-1; the D gene is possibly TRBD2 (5 bases). This receptor was identified in a human donor who received an intestinal transplant. CDR3 nucleotides: TGCGCCAGCAGCCCCTCGACGCGTACGGACTATGAGCAGTTCTTC. Its translation: CASSPSTRTDYEQFF.